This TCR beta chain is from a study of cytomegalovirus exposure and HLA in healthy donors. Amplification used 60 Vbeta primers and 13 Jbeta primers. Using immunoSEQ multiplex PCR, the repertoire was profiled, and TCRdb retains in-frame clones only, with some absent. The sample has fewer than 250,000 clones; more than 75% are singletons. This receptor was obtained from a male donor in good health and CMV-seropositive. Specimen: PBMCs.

DNA of the CDR3: TGTGCCAGCAGGGGACAGGAGGGACACGAGCAGTACTTC. Translated, it gives CASRGQEGHEQYF. This chain uses TRBV7-8 with TRBJ2-7; TRBD1 matches 8 bases. CDR1 SGHVS and CDR2 FQNEAQ come from the germline V gene. The CDR3 loop spans 13 amino acids. J was trimmed by 5 bases and V by 6 bases; bases with no gene match: 6.